What follows are 26 T cell receptor beta chains derived from one specimen sequenced in a study of cytomegalovirus exposure and HLA in healthy donors. 13 Jbeta primers and 60 Vbeta primers were used for the PCR. The table came from immunoSEQ multiplex PCR; TCRdb's copy has only in-frame clones and leaves some out. Of about 230,000 clones listed, 85% are singletons. The source material was PBMCs. The receptors here all came from a girl aged 2 to 9 in good health and CMV-seronegative.

The genes are TRBV6-5 and TRBJ2-1, with D uncertain. Deletions cut 2 bases from V and 3 bases from J, with 8 bases between. The CDR3 is 14 residues long. Germline CDR1 and CDR2: MNHEY and SVGAGI. This CDR3 is CASSYVPGYNEQFF. The CDR3 coding sequence is TGTGCCAGCAGTTACGTCCCCGGCTACAATGAGCAGTTCTTC.

This chain uses TRBV30 with TRBJ1-5; 8 positions match TRBD1. CDR3 size: 15 residues. In germline, CDR1 is GTSNPN, CDR2 SVGIG (reference sequence). Trimming removed 1 base from V and 5 bases from J; junction bases left unmatched: 7. Here the CDR3 reads CAWSDDRGTDQPQHF. In nucleotides, the CDR3 is TGTGCCTGGAGTGACGACAGGGGAACAGATCAGCCCCAGCATTTT.

The chain joins TRBV10-3 to TRBJ1-2; 7 positions agree with TRBD1. CDR1 and CDR2 from the germline V gene are ENHRY and SYGVKD. The CDR3 loop spans 18 amino acids. V was clipped by 0 bases and J by 5 bases; unmatched bases: 15. The CDR3 bases are TGTGCCATCAGTGAGTCGGAAGACAGGGTGGGGAACTATTATGGCTACACCTTC. It yields the protein CAISESEDRVGNYYGYTF.

The chain links TRBV29-1 to TRBJ2-3, with D possibly being TRBD2 (5 bases). The CDR3 runs to 14 residues. V lost 6 bases to trimming and J lost 2 bases, with 15 bases between them. The germline CDR1 and CDR2 sequences are SQVTM and ANQGSEA. CDR3: CSVNRGSITDTQYF. The CDR3 nucleotides read TGCAGCGTCAACCGCGGGTCGATCACAGATACGCAGTATTTT.

The V gene is TRBV6-5, the J gene TRBJ2-5; D is possibly TRBD2 (6 bases). From germline, CDR1 is MNHEY and CDR2 SVGAGI. The CDR3 is made up of 16 amino acids. V was cut by 3 bases and J by 5 bases, with 19 bases left in between. The DNA for the CDR3 is TGTGCCAGCAGTTATGGGGTAGCCGTCGGAGGGGAGACCCAGTACTTC. Its translation: CASSYGVAVGGETQYF.

This clone was seen more than once but under ten times. V is TRBV10-2 and J is TRBJ2-3; D unclear. The CDR3 has 12 residues. CDR1 and CDR2 (germline): WSHSY, SAAADI. V gave up 6 bases and J gave up 2 bases, with 6 bases separating them. The CDR3, as DNA: TGCGCCAGCAGGCGTGACACAGATACGCAGTATTTT. Protein product: CASRRDTDTQYF.

The J gene is TRBJ2-2, the V gene TRBV13; D ambiguous. The germline V and J ends were trimmed by 4 bases and 0 bases, with 12 bases remaining between them. Germline CDR1 and CDR2: PRHDT and FYEKMQ (reference sequence). This CDR3 comprises 16 residues. The CDR3 DNA reads as TGTGCCAGCAGCTCAGTAGGAGCGACGAACACCGGGGAGCTGTTTTTT. It encodes CASSSVGATNTGELFF.

The chain uses TRBV6-5 and TRBJ1-6; D might be TRBD1 (5 bases). CDR3 size: 14 residues. The germline gives CDR1 MNHEY, CDR2 SVGAGI. Trimming pared 7 bases from V and 9 bases from J, leaving 16 bases between. CDR3 protein: CASIRWLGGSPLHF. The CDR3 nucleotides are TGTGCCAGCATCCGATGGCTGGGGGGTTCACCCCTCCACTTT.

The chain uses TRBV14 and TRBJ1-3, with D possibly TRBD1 on 5 matching bases. This CDR3 region has 16 residues. CDR1 and CDR2 (germline): SGHDN, FVKESK. Trimming pared 0 bases from V and 0 bases from J, leaving 9 bases between. Here the CDR3 reads CASSQENRYSGNTIYF. The DNA of the CDR3 is TGTGCCAGCAGCCAAGAAAACAGGTACTCTGGAAACACCATATATTTT. Looking up the rest from reference TRBV14 and TRBJ1-3 gives the full variable domain: EAGVTQFPSHSVIEKGQTVTLRCDPISGHDNLYWYRRVMGKEIKFLLHFVKESKQDESGMPNNRFLAERTGGTYSTLKVQPAELEDSGVYFCASSQENRYSGNTIYFGEGSWLTVV.

The chain is built from TRBV19 and TRBJ1-5, with 9 bases lining up with TRBD1. Looked up from germline, CDR1 is LNHDA and CDR2 is SQIVND (reference sequence). The CDR3 runs 17 residues. V was clipped by 5 bases and J by 0 bases; unmatched bases: 8. DNA for the CDR3: TGTGCCAGTAGTGGACAGGGGATTTTATATAGCAATCAGCCCCAGCATTTT. This sequence encodes CASSGQGILYSNQPQHF. Full variable domain (outside the CDR3, taken from reference TRBV19 and TRBJ1-5): DGGITQSPKYLFRKEGQNVTLSCEQNLNHDAMYWYRQDPGQGLRLIYYSQIVNDFQKGDIAEGYSVSREKKESFPLTVTSAQKNPTAFYLCASSGQGILYSNQPQHFGDGTRLSIL.

This chain links TRBV7-9 with TRBJ2-3, with 12 nucleotides matching TRBD2. The V gene's germline CDR1 is SEHNR and CDR2 FQNEAQ (reference sequence). The CDR3 spans 16 residues. V was clipped by 9 bases and J by 0 bases; unmatched bases: 7. The CDR3 bases are TGTGCCAGTGCGAAACTAGCGGGAGGTAGCACAGATACGCAGTATTTT. Its protein is CASAKLAGGSTDTQYF. The full variable domain, rest sourced from reference TRBV7-9 and TRBJ2-3, is DTGVSQNPRHKITKRGQNVTFRCDPISEHNRLYWYRQTLGQGPEFLTYFQNEAQLEKSRLLSDRFSAERPKGSFSTLEIQRTEQGDSAMYLCASAKLAGGSTDTQYFGPGTRLTVL.

The chain joins TRBV2 to TRBJ1-3; D may be TRBD1 (6 bases). The CDR3 is made up of 14 amino acids. Trimming took off 4 bases at V and 4 bases at J, with 11 bases between the two ends. Germline V gene data show CDR1 as SNHLY and CDR2 as FYNNEI. CDR3 sequence (DNA): TGTGCCAGCAGTGTGGGGGCGAGGGGAAACACCATATATTTT. It translates to CASSVGARGNTIYF.

In this sample, this clone turned up a few times. The genes are TRBV15 and TRBJ2-5, with D tentatively TRBD2 (6 bases). Germline CDR1 reads LNHNV; CDR2 reads YYDKDF (reference sequence). The CDR3 sequence is 16 residues long. With 5 bases removed from V and 3 bases from J, the gap between germline ends came to 19 bases. The chain's CDR3 is CATSREDSGPKETQYF. In DNA form, the CDR3 reads TGTGCCACCAGCCGTGAAGATAGCGGTCCAAAAGAGACCCAGTACTTC.

V is TRBV27 and J is TRBJ1-5, with 9 bases fitting TRBD1. This CDR3 has 16 residues. With V trimmed by 3 bases and J by 2 bases, 5 bases remained unmatched. Germline-derived CDR1 and CDR2 are MNHEY and SMNVEV (reference sequence). The CDR3 here is CASSFSYRGRNQPQHF. The CDR3 DNA reads TGTGCCAGCAGTTTCTCCTACAGGGGGCGCAATCAGCCCCAGCATTTT.

This chain connects TRBV27 to TRBJ2-3; TRBD2 matches at 9 bases. This CDR3 is built from 15 residues. Germline loops: CDR1 MNHEY, CDR2 SMNVEV (reference sequence). J gave up 1 base and V 6 bases, and 5 bases lay outside the gene matches. In DNA, the CDR3 is TGTGCCAGCAGCGAAGGGACTAGCCGCACAGATACGCAGTATTTT. Translation gives CASSEGTSRTDTQYF.

The chain employs TRBV7-2 and TRBJ1-1; D gene ambiguous. CDR1 and CDR2 (germline): SGHTA, FQGNSA. Trimming took 4 bases from V and 0 from J, leaving 6 bases between them. The length of the CDR3 is 13 residues. CDR3 bases: TGTGCCAGCAGCTGGGCCGTGAACACTGAAGCTTTCTTT. This sequence encodes CASSWAVNTEAFF.

The gene calls are TRBV7-9 and TRBJ1-1; 9 positions agree with TRBD1. Unmatched junction bases numbered 9, after V lost 10 bases and J lost 0 bases. Germline V gene sequence: CDR1 SEHNR, CDR2 FQNEAQ (reference sequence). The length of the CDR3 is 15 residues. CDR3 sequence reads: CAIGGQGTLNTEAFF. The CDR3 DNA sequence: TGTGCCATTGGAGGACAGGGGACCCTGAACACTGAAGCTTTCTTT.

The chain carries TRBV4-2 and TRBJ1-6, with no clear D. Germline CDR1 reads LGHNA; CDR2 reads YNFKEQ. Trimming removed 0 bases at V and 5 bases at J, with 5 bases between. This CDR3 is 14 amino acids long. The CDR3 loop is CASSQEAHNSPLHF. The CDR3, as DNA: TGTGCCAGCAGCCAAGAGGCCCATAATTCACCCCTCCACTTT.

The V gene is TRBV6-1, the J gene TRBJ1-5; TRBD1 is a possible D gene (5 bases). Germline CDR1 and CDR2: MNHNS and SASEGT. Trimming cost V 7 bases and J 0 bases, with 10 bases left between them. This CDR3 spans 14 amino acids. The CDR3 is CASTSRVSNQPQHF. The CDR3, as DNA: TGTGCCAGCACATCCAGGGTTAGCAATCAGCCCCAGCATTTT.

The genes are TRBV10-1 and TRBJ2-1, with 8 bases that match TRBD2. This CDR3 contains 14 residues. V was pared by 5 bases and J by 10 bases, with 10 bases of the junction left unmatched. Germline lookup yields CDR1 WNHNN and CDR2 SYGVQD (reference sequence). The CDR3 DNA follows: TGCGCCAGCAGTACGGGGACTAGTCTGATGGAGCAGTTCTTC. Translated, it gives CASSTGTSLMEQFF.

This chain uses TRBV4-2 with TRBJ2-7; 11 nucleotides match TRBD2. Germline lookup yields CDR1 LGHNA and CDR2 YNFKEQ. The CDR3 covers 16 residues. V dropped 1 base and J dropped 2; count of bases not matched to a gene: 4. Written as DNA, the CDR3 is TGTGCCAGCAGCCAAGTTAGCGGGAGGGCCCCCTACGAGCAGTACTTC. Translating gives CASSQVSGRAPYEQYF.

The CDR3 DNA follows: TGTGCCAGCTCTACTAGCGTCGACTCCTACGAGCAGTACTTC. This gives the protein CASSTSVDSYEQYF. The V and J genes are TRBV6-4 and TRBJ2-7, with 7 bases fitting TRBD2. The CDR3 totals 14 residues. The germline V gene encodes CDR1 MRHNA and CDR2 SNTAGT. Germline trimming cut 8 bases from V and 0 bases from J; bases unmatched to any gene: 7.

The gene calls are TRBV5-1 and TRBJ2-6; 12 nucleotides agree with TRBD2. The CDR3 covers 19 residues. The ends lost 2 bases at V and 2 bases at J; junction bases unmatched: 8. In germline, CDR1 is SGHRS, CDR2 YFSETQ. Written as DNA, the CDR3 is TGCGCCAGCAGCTTATACAAGACTAGCGGGAGAGCTGGGGCCAACGTCCTGACTTTC. Its protein product is CASSLYKTSGRAGANVLTF.

The CDR3 region is CASILIGGGTEAFF. CDR3 in DNA: TGTGCCAGCATTTTGATCGGGGGTGGCACTGAAGCTTTCTTT. This sequence joins TRBV6-6 and TRBJ1-1; the D gene is possibly TRBD1 (5 bases). V lost 7 bases to trimming and J lost 4 bases, with 16 bases between them. The CDR3 has 14 residues. The germline gives CDR1 MNHNY, CDR2 SVGAGI (reference sequence).

The J gene is TRBJ2-1, the V gene TRBV25-1, with 11 bases fitting TRBD2. The CDR3 covers 14 residues. Germline V CDR1 and CDR2: MGHDK, SYGVNS. Unmatched junction bases numbered 5, after V lost 5 bases and J lost 8 bases. CDR3 sequence reads: CASSFSGGVDEQFF. The CDR3 bases are TGTGCCAGCAGTTTTAGCGGGGGGGTTGATGAGCAGTTCTTC.

The J gene is TRBJ2-5, the V gene TRBV5-6, with 8 bases lining up with TRBD2. The CDR3 is 14 residues long. Germline V gene data show CDR1 as SGHDT and CDR2 as YYEEEE. The ends lost 4 bases at V and 5 bases at J; junction bases unmatched: 7. The CDR3 DNA is TGTGCCAGCAGCCCAGCGGGAGTGGGGGAGACCCAGTACTTC. Translated, it gives CASSPAGVGETQYF. The whole variable domain, filled in from reference TRBV5-6 and TRBJ2-5, reads DAGVTQSPTHLIKTRGQQVTLRCSPKSGHDTVSWYQQALGQGPQFIFQYYEEEERQRGNFPDRFSGHQFPNYSSELNVNALLLGDSALYLCASSPAGVGETQYFGPGTRLLVL.